The clone carrying this TCR beta chain was recorded many times. Antigen unknown. The data stem from a study of CD8 T cells in ankylosing spondylitis. Regarding the study as a whole: Disease-linked clones were reportedly significantly enriched in matched ankylosing spondylitis synovial fluid.

CDR3 length: 16 amino acids. V shed 0 bases, J shed 0 bases, and the junction held 5 bases outside the gene matches. Germline V gene data show CDR1 as DFQATT and CDR2 as SNEGSKA (reference sequence). Via MiXCR, TCRdb re-called the 5' RACE reads, giving one row per CDR3 protein. Of some 95,000 distinct CDR3 sequences in the sample, about 9.1% were seen once. The chain employs TRBV20-1 and TRBJ1-5; 7 bases match TRBD1. The sequenced sample consisted of blood, either unsorted or a sorted T cell fraction (not recorded which). The source of this sequence is a male donor with ankylosing spondylitis or in good health (not recorded which). CDR3 sequence reads: CSARDDREYSNQPQHF. DNA of the CDR3: TGCAGTGCTAGAGATGACAGGGAATATAGCAATCAGCCCCAGCATTTT.